Presented here are 15 T cell receptor beta chains from one specimen sequenced in a study of T cells after yellow fever vaccination. MiXCR was run by TCRdb on the 5' RACE reads, yielding one entry per CDR3 protein. The sample has hundreds of thousands of distinct CDR3 sequences; approximately 12% are singletons. This material consisted of PBMCs, taken on the day of the yellow fever booster vaccination. These receptors came from a young man who received the YFV17D yellow fever vaccine.

Only a few counts were recorded for this clonotype. The chain recombines TRBV6-5 with TRBJ2-7; no firm D call. V was shortened by 4 bases and J by 1 base, with 14 bases between the two germline ends. CDR1 MNHEY and CDR2 SVGAGI come from the germline V gene. This CDR3 is 15 amino acids long. The CDR3 DNA is TGTGCCAGCAGTTCAACTAAAACCCGGTCCTACGAGCAGTACTTC. It yields the protein CASSSTKTRSYEQYF.

This clonotype has a handful of counts. V gene TRBV7-9 combines with J gene TRBJ2-1; a possible D gene is TRBD2 (5 bases). CDR3 length: 13 residues. Germline loops: CDR1 SEHNR, CDR2 FQNEAQ (reference sequence). The V gene lost 7 bases and the J gene lost 8 bases, with 15 bases spanning the gap. CDR3 sequence (DNA): TGTGCCAGCAACTCGAGAGGGTCCGATGAGCAGTTCTTC. It translates to CASNSRGSDEQFF.

The chain recombines TRBV18 with TRBJ2-4, with 7 bases identical to TRBD2. This CDR3 spans 14 amino acids. Germline V gene sequence: CDR1 KGHSH, CDR2 LQKENI. Trimming took 0 bases from V and 7 from J; bases not matched to a gene: 3. The DNA of the CDR3 is TGTGCCAGCTCACCACCGGGCGGGAGTAACATTCAGTACTTC. This sequence encodes CASSPPGGSNIQYF.

The chain recombines TRBV7-2 with TRBJ1-2; TRBD1 agrees at 7 bases. After removal of 2 bases from V and 7 bases from J, the junction contained 7 bases not matched to a gene. Germline-derived CDR1 and CDR2 are SGHTA and FQGNSA. The CDR3 extends over 14 amino acids. This CDR3 is CASSLRQGQGGYTF. The CDR3 DNA sequence: TGTGCCAGCAGCTTAAGACAGGGCCAAGGTGGCTACACCTTC.

This chain uses TRBV10-3 with TRBJ1-1; 9 bases fit TRBD1. The CDR3 totals 18 residues. The V gene's germline CDR1 is ENHRY and CDR2 SYGVKD. V was pared by 0 bases and J by 1 base, with 9 bases of the junction left unmatched. This CDR3 reads CAISESVRDRDKNTEAFF. As DNA, the CDR3 is TGTGCCATCAGTGAGTCGGTTAGGGACAGGGATAAGAACACTGAAGCTTTCTTT.

The chain carries TRBV5-1 and TRBJ2-3, with 13 bases that match TRBD2. The V segment lost 6 bases and the J segment 2 bases; nucleotides outside the gene matches: 3. CDR3 length equals 15 residues. Germline V gives CDR1 SGHRS, CDR2 YFSETQ. The CDR3 coding sequence is TGCGCCAGCAACGGACTAGCGGGAGCCACAGATACGCAGTATTTT. This codes for CASNGLAGATDTQYF.

This clonotype was recorded many times. This rearrangement joins TRBV6-2 or TRBV6-3 to TRBJ2-7; D uncertain. Germline CDR1 MNHEY, CDR2 SVGEGT. This CDR3 comprises 11 residues. The ends were cut back, 8 bases at V and 0 bases at J, with 5 bases in the middle. The CDR3 is CASGDSYEQYF. In nucleotides, the CDR3 is TGTGCCAGCGGAGACTCCTACGAGCAGTACTTC.

The sample holds many counts of this clonotype. This chain uses TRBV5-1 with TRBJ2-7; TRBD1 aligns across 11 bases. The CDR3 consists of 14 residues. After removal of 4 bases from V and 8 bases from J, the junction contained 8 bases not matched to a gene. Looked up from germline, CDR1 is SGHRS and CDR2 is YFSETQ. As DNA, the CDR3 is TGCGCCAGCAGCACGGGACAGGGGGATCTACAGCAGTACTTC. Translation gives CASSTGQGDLQQYF.

This clonotype has at least ten counts. The chain uses TRBV7-2 and TRBJ2-3; unclear D gene. CDR1 SGHTA and CDR2 FQGNSA come from the germline V gene. Trimming left V 2 bases short and J 5 bases short, with 5 bases between. This CDR3 has 12 amino acids. In nucleotides, the CDR3 is TGTGCCAGCAGCTTAACCGGAGATACGCAGTATTTT. Encoded protein: CASSLTGDTQYF.

In this sample, this clonotype turned up many times. The chain combines TRBV12-3 or TRBV12-4 with TRBJ2-3; D unresolved. The CDR3 length is 14 residues. Between the trimmed V and J ends, which lost 3 bases and 4 bases, there was a span of 11 bases. CDR3 bases: TGTGCCAGCAGTTTCCGCCGAGGTGCAGATACGCAGTATTTT. It specifies CASSFRRGADTQYF.

As regards this clonotype: The conserved phenylalanine or tryptophan normally closing the CDR3 is absent here, so this likely arose from a read error. The chain couples TRBV7-6 to TRBJ2-3; 7 nucleotides agree with TRBD2. Germline V gene lookup returns CDR1 SGHVS and CDR2 FNYEAQ. The CDR3 length is 14 residues. Trimming took 5 bases from V and 4 from J; bases not matched to a gene: 6. This CDR3 is CASSPTSLSDTQYS. DNA of the CDR3: TGTGCCAGCAGCCCGACTAGCCTCTCAGATACGCAGTATTCT.

The table lists this clonotype with a few counts. The CDR3, as DNA: TGTGCCACCAGTGATCCTGGGGCCAATGAGCAGTTCTTC. Protein: CATSDPGANEQFF. The chain carries TRBV24-1 and TRBJ2-1, with a possible D match to TRBD1 (5 bases). Germline lookup yields CDR1 KGHDR and CDR2 SFDVKD. CDR3 length: 13 residues. V was cut by 3 bases and J by 6 bases, with 8 bases left in between.

This chain links TRBV4-2 with TRBJ2-1; 9 bases are a match to TRBD2. Germline V gene sequence: CDR1 LGHNA, CDR2 YNFKEQ. V was pared by 1 base and J by 8 bases, with 6 bases of the junction left unmatched. This CDR3 region has 15 residues. CDR3 sequence: CASSQAFSGSYEQFF. CDR3 nucleotides: TGTGCCAGCAGCCAAGCTTTTAGCGGGAGCTATGAGCAGTTCTTC.

This clonotype was seen more than once but under ten times. The chain is built from TRBV15 and TRBJ2-5; 11 nucleotides agree with TRBD2. The germline V gene has CDR1 LNHNV and CDR2 YYDKDF (reference sequence). The junction had 4 bases not matched to a gene; V was cut back by 2 bases and J by 2 bases. This CDR3 spans 16 amino acids. This CDR3 reads CATSRLAGGLQETQYF. The CDR3, as DNA: TGTGCCACCAGCAGACTAGCGGGAGGCTTGCAAGAGACCCAGTACTTC.

This clonotype was counted only a few times. The genes are TRBV7-2 and TRBJ2-7; D call uncertain. Looked up from germline, CDR1 is SGHTA and CDR2 is FQGNSA. The V gene lost 5 bases and the J gene lost 0 bases, with 14 bases spanning the gap. This CDR3 region has 15 residues. CDR3 amino acids: CASSPKGGLSYEQYF. CDR3 nucleotide sequence: TGTGCCAGCAGCCCCAAAGGTGGTCTCTCCTACGAGCAGTACTTC.